This TCR beta chain is from a study of cytomegalovirus exposure and HLA in healthy donors (dated by TCRdb to about 2017). Background on the whole study: An earlier analysis of some 500 of the donors reported about 290 Gb of sequence data and 100 million to 140 million unique TCR beta sequences from about 200 million T cells. About 300 gigabases of sequencing data and 78 million or so unique TCR sequences were included in an early release covering around 600 HLA-typed donors. Among the roughly 430 genotyped donors, around 81% belonged to the genetic ancestry cluster associated with self-reported Caucasian donors. The study aimed to test whether cataloging public T cell receptors could reveal signatures of past pathogen exposure. The T cell repertoires of some 700 subjects were profiled by immunosequencing and related to cytomegalovirus serostatus. In addition to the first cohort of 666 subjects, a separate validation cohort of 120 different subjects was used. To predict cytomegalovirus infection status, the study brought together high-throughput TCR immunosequencing, statistical association of individual TCRs with disease status, and machine learning. In a later analysis, previously published TCR beta repertoires from 600 to 850 donors were re-analyzed and high-resolution HLA genotyping was added so that TCR occurrence patterns could be studied. In the later analysis, no new phenotypic data were used to find candidate immune exposures; instead, reliance was placed on TCR beta sequences and their occurrence across donors. To decide whether each TCR beta V gene segment behaved as functional or pseudogenic, an earlier analysis of 587 of the donors relied on high-throughput TCR beta sequencing. Alongside the repertoire data, information on donor age, sex, ethnicity and CMV serostatus was compiled. Genome-wide SNP genotypes for about 60% of the roughly 700 donors were used in a later genetic analysis, which treated that subset as a discovery cohort. Every repertoire in the discovery cohort had been generated on one and the same sequencing platform. HLA typing included class I and class II loci at four-digit resolution. The number of typed donors differed by locus: roughly 620-640 for A, B, C, DRB1 and DQB1; 500 to 550 for DQA1; roughly 600 for DPA1; and some 450 for DPB1. Four or five DR-DQ haplotypes were treated as single units for association and clustering because of strong linkage in the cohort. On average, roughly 250,000 unique TCR beta nucleotide sequences were sequenced per donor among 398 genotyped donors of the cohort, with around 19% of those sequences being non-productive. General findings and caveats noted by the study authors: A later genetic analysis reported fewer N-insertions in productive TCRs among donors in an Asian-associated ancestry cluster than the roughly 690-donor mean. In the study, some 180 TCR beta chains were listed as associated with cytomegalovirus. Some 16 rarely observed V segments, including chromosome 9 orphons, were excluded from the earlier analysis of about 600 of the donors because counts were too low. Some IMGT-functional V segments, including TRBV6-2 and TRBV6-3, could not be told apart with the 87-base-pair reads, so those segments were excluded. Sequencing depth was assumed to be roughly uniform across donors in the presence/absence analyses, though that assumption may not hold. Across donors, most TCR sequences were observed very rarely, whereas some public TCRs were present in many individuals. A later analysis found that HLA-associated TCR beta chains were more clonally expanded and had lower generation probabilities than equally common non-associated chains. HLA typing was unavailable for some donors at each locus, so association tests used only the typed subset. A few of the identified cytomegalovirus-associated TCR beta chains were confirmed in vitro to be specific for cytomegalovirus antigens. The classifier was reported to diagnose cytomegalovirus status with high specificity and sensitivity in both the original cohort and the validation cohort. The sequencing pipeline was judged likely to have produced a cluster of highly shared sequence variants as a technical artifact. In an earlier analysis of over 550 of the donors, most TCR beta V segments were observed in productive rearrangements about 87% or about 30% of the time, broadly matching IMGT annotations. Linkage disequilibrium might explain the correlated functional status among segregating V segments, but an unknown experimental factor could not be ruled out. In a later analysis, TCR association rates were found to vary across HLA loci, with the most associated TCRs seen for DRB1 alleles and the fewest for HLA-C alleles. The authors suggested that the approach could potentially be generalized to other disease states and immunological phenotypes. At a false discovery rate of 0.05, a later analysis linked 16,951 TCR beta sequences to specific HLA alleles. According to a later analysis, most CMV-associated TCR beta chains appeared to be HLA-restricted, and the HLA associations seemed to be driven largely by CMV exposure. Assigning TCR associations to individual alleles was difficult when HLA alleles, especially DR and DQ, strongly co-occurred. This cohort had only TCR beta chains sequenced, and the lack of alpha or paired-chain data limited which features could be detected. A further reported finding was that TCR beta sequences accurately predicted the HLA-A and HLA-B alleles for most subjects in the first cohort. In a later analysis, several top co-occurrence clusters were reported to appear linked to parvovirus B19, influenza, CMV and Epstein-Barr virus. A later genetic analysis associated a missense DCLRE1C variant with V-gene and J-gene trimming of TCR beta chains, and an independent cohort replicated the association. Immune exposure information for the cohort was limited to CMV serostatus.

A note on this clone: No antigen is known for it. One base away there is no much larger clone; base qualities are not given.

The cohort consisted of 650 to 700 healthy bone marrow donors. At the time of sampling, every cohort member was nominally healthy, though immune exposures that went unrecorded were likely present. The donor tested CMV seropositive, placing the donor among the 250 to 300 seropositive members of the cohort. A peripheral blood sample was collected from each donor, and TCR beta sequencing was performed on peripheral blood mononuclear cells. Genomic DNA was extracted from the blood cell samples with the Qiagen DNeasy Blood Extraction Kit. Taken from the germline V gene, the CDR1 and CDR2 loops are SNHLY and FYNNEI. Germline trimming amounts to 6 bases on V and 6 bases on J, with 15 as the count of junction bases outside the gene matches. The CDR3 has 18 amino acids, counting the end cysteine and phenylalanine. The sequence is cut down to CDR3 DNA, 54 bases in frame from base 1. Receptors were amplified or captured by the immunoSEQ multiplex PCR assay. A mixture of 60 forward primers for TCR Vbeta segments and 13 reverse primers for TCR Jbeta segments was used in the multiplex PCR. The CDR3 region of rearranged TCR beta genes was amplified from genomic DNA by a multiplex PCR assay. Amplified TCR beta libraries were sequenced as 87-base-pair reads on the Illumina HiSeq System. Per the authors' processing: A later analysis tallied 75 million to 95 million unique TCR beta chains across the 640 or so repertoires, and approximately 12 million of those chains were shared by two or more donors. To remove PCR and sequencing errors, raw reads were error-corrected and collapsed into unique sequences using a nearest-neighbor algorithm that merged closely related sequences. Alignment of CDR3 sequences to IMGT reference sequences was used to assign V, D and J gene segments. For a sequence to be retained, at least a six-nucleotide match to both a V gene segment and a J gene segment was required. Rearrangements were classified as productive when the CDR3 lacked stop codons and remained in frame with V and J, and all other rearrangements were classified as non-productive. Following IMGT convention, CDR3 was defined as the stretch from the second conserved V-encoded cysteine up to the conserved J-encoded phenylalanine. The earlier analysis of some 550 of the donors excluded any sequence lacking an unambiguous match to a single V gene segment. In an earlier analysis of several hundred of the donors, V segments were called functional above 56.7% productive rearrangements and were called segregating when the between-donor standard deviation exceeded 5%. To diagnose cytomegalovirus status from the catalog of TCR beta chain sequences, a statistical classification framework was built. In a later analysis, TCR nucleotide sequences were compared against IMGT/GENE-DB human TR gene sequences so that V and J genes could be assigned. In a later analysis, CDR3 sequences and most-parsimonious VDJ recombination scenarios were assigned using the TCRdist pipeline. In a later analysis, every TCR beta chain was defined by the combination of its CDR3 amino acid sequence and its V-gene family, and reads without a unique V-gene family were dropped. To address suspected cross-contamination and a sequencing artifact, a later analysis removed roughly 640 highly shared, low-generation-probability nucleotide sequences. In a later analysis, a clonal expansion index was calculated for each public chain from normalized within-repertoire ranks of inferred template counts. Generation probabilities in a later analysis came from a VDJ recombination model fitted to out-of-frame rearrangements, and those results were checked against IGoR. In a later analysis, TCR-TCR, TCR-HLA and TCR-CMV co-occurrence was scored with hypergeometric tests, and a repertoire-size bias correction was applied to TCR pairs. To estimate false discovery rates, a later analysis permuted the HLA or CMV assignments 20 times. In a later analysis, co-occurring TCRs were grouped using DBSCAN, with TCRdist sequence similarity added in when clustering inside HLA-allele-positive subsets. Repertoires with fewer than 30,000 or more than 120,000 public chains, plus five repertoires with anomalous nucleotide sharing, were excluded from co-occurrence clustering. TCRdb's version of the immuneACCESS table is confined to in-frame rearrangements and falls short of the full clone set. An unresolved V gene accounts for under half of the shortfall where checked; the remainder is of unknown origin. The V and J calls and clone size were taken over from that table, and D and trimming were inferred from the DNA. The sample table lists 150,000 or so clones, about 75% of them with a count of one. 10% to 12% of the sample lies in the top ten.

The sequencing input was PBMCs. This TCR derives from a man aged 18 to 35 in good health and CMV-seropositive. The V gene is TRBV2 and the J gene is TRBJ2-7, with TRBD2 identical over 15 junction bases. The sequenced DNA is TGTGCCAGCAGCGATACCGGGACTAGCGGGAGGCGGTTCCGCGAGCAGTACTTC. This sequence encodes CASSDTGTSGRRFREQYF.